Listed here are 3 T cell receptor beta chains from one sample, sequenced in a study of beta chain features in type 1 diabetes (dated by TCRdb to the late 2010s). The antigens these receptors bind are not known. The investigation overall reported the following: A moderate but significant shortening of TCRB CDR3 length was observed in type 1 diabetes patients in all four CD4+ subsets.

Library preparation used the immunoSEQ multiplex PCR assay. The entire isolated RNA was reverse transcribed using the High Capacity cDNA Reverse Transcription Kit, and thus expressed TCRB transcripts were sequenced. TCRdb took this table from immuneACCESS and kept in-frame rearrangements with V and J called. Such tables lack part of the clones; where checked against another copy, unresolved V genes explain under half of the gap, and the rest is unexplained. The sample table lists over 200,000 clones, around 9.9% of them with a count of one. The top ten constitute over 0.015% of the sample. The sequenced sample consisted of naive CD4+ T cells from blood. The cell subset or site label of this sample denotes: true naive CD4+ T cells. These receptors were taken from a man aged 30 to 39 with type 1 diabetes.

This rearrangement joins TRBV7-9 to TRBJ2-7; D is possibly TRBD2 (7 bases). V was trimmed by 10 bases and J by 2 bases, leaving 18 bases between them. Germline lookup yields CDR1 SEHNR and CDR2 FQNEAQ (reference sequence). CDR3 length: 14 residues. CDR3 sequence (DNA): TGTGCCATCATCTCATCGGGGGGCCCCTACGAGCAGTACTTC. Its translation: CAIISSGGPYEQYF.

V usage is TRBV2 and J usage is TRBJ2-5; D ambiguous. The CDR3 totals 14 residues. Germline CDR1 and CDR2: SNHLY and FYNNEI. V was cut by 1 base and J by 5 bases, with 11 bases left in between. CDR3 nucleotide sequence: TGTGCCAGCAGTGAAGAAGCCCCTACGGAGACCCAGTACTTC. The encoded protein is CASSEEAPTETQYF.

This clone turned up a few times. The CDR3 reads CASSWLGEVQFF. The CDR3 DNA reads TGTGCCAGCAGCTGGTTGGGAGAGGTGCAGTTCTTC. The chain joins TRBV5-8 to TRBJ2-1, with D possibly TRBD2 on 5 matching bases. The CDR3 runs 12 residues. CDR1 and CDR2 from the germline V gene are SGHTS and YDEGEE. V lost 3 bases, J lost 12 bases, and 13 bases lay in between.